The 4 T cell receptor beta chains in this list originate from one sample, sequenced in a study of metastatic and nonmetastatic thyroid tumors. Prior to thyroid surgery, none of the patients had received any treatment. TCRdb re-processed the PCR reads through MiXCR. The sample carries about 16,000 clones, about 27% recorded once. Sequencing used tumor tissue. These receptors were taken from a female donor with papillary thyroid cancer or a benign thyroid nodule (not recorded which). Some clones in this sample may be carry-over from other donors' samples.

The chain recombines TRBV6-1 with TRBJ2-7; 10 bases line up with TRBD1. The CDR3 runs 15 residues. In germline, CDR1 is MNHNS, CDR2 SASEGT. V dropped 1 base and J dropped 0; count of bases not matched to a gene: 0. The CDR3 coding sequence is TGTGCCAGCAGTGAAGGGACAGGGGGCTCCTACGAGCAGTACTTC. Protein sequence: CASSEGTGGSYEQYF.

In this sample, this clone turned up many times. This may be a read error: a much more frequent sequence differs by one nucleotide. The rearrangement links TRBV10-2 to TRBJ2-7; no firm D call. The CDR3 contains 12 residues. Trimming pared 0 bases from V and 12 bases from J, leaving 12 bases between. The germline CDR1 and CDR2 sequences are WSHSY and SAAADI. For the CDR3, the DNA is TGCGCCAGCAGTGAGTCGGCCGCTCGACCGTACTTC. Translating it yields CASSESAARPYF.

This clone was seen ten or more times. This chain uses TRBV11-3 with TRBJ2-5; a possible D gene is TRBD1 (5 bases). The CDR3 runs 15 residues. CDR1 is SGHNT, CDR2 YENEEA, per germline. V lost 6 bases and J 1 base, leaving 15 bases between the germline ends. CDR3 sequence: CASSDGARGQETQYF. The CDR3 coding sequence is TGTGCCAGCAGTGATGGGGCTAGAGGCCAAGAGACCCAGTACTTC.

V usage is TRBV11-2 and J usage is TRBJ1-6; D might be TRBD1 (5 bases). Germline CDR1 and CDR2: SGHAT and FQNNGV. Trimming took off 5 bases at V and 0 bases at J, with 11 bases between the two ends. This CDR3 has 16 residues. The CDR3 spells CASSPRGSSYNSPLHF. DNA for the CDR3: TGTGCCAGCAGCCCGCGGGGGAGCTCCTATAATTCACCCCTCCACTTT.